This entry lists 8 T cell receptor beta chains sequenced from one sample in a study of T cell clusters in autoimmune cytopenias. Multiplex touch-down PCR amplified TRB using TRB-A and TRB-B pools in one tube. TCRdb processed the multiplex PCR reads again and assigns one entry to each CDR3 protein, with no DNA. The specimen's table records 8,300 or so distinct CDR3 sequences. TRB amplification used approximately 250 ng of peripheral blood genomic DNA. Sequencing was performed on peripheral blood. These receptors were taken from a human donor with an autoimmune cytopenia or autoimmune hepatitis (not recorded which).

The chain recombines TRBV7-9 with TRBJ2-2; there is no DNA to check the TCRdb D call of TRBD1. Per the germline V gene, CDR1 is SEHNR and CDR2 is FQNEAQ (reference sequence). The CDR3 has 15 residues. CDR3 residues: CASSPRTANTGELFF.

The chain recombines TRBV28 with TRBJ2-7; TCRdb picks TRBD1, but there is no DNA to check that call. The CDR3 consists of 13 residues. CDR1 and CDR2 from the germline V gene are MDHEN and SYDVKM. This CDR3 reads CASSGQGLYEQYF.

The chain links TRBV18 to TRBJ2-3. The CDR3 loop spans 12 amino acids. CDR1 and CDR2 (germline): KGHSH, LQKENI. CDR3: CASSPRGDTQYF.

The CDR3 protein is CASSPPDGKGTGELFF. This rearrangement joins TRBV18 to TRBJ2-2; the TCRdb D gene call, TRBD1, has no DNA to confirm it. The CDR3 totals 16 residues. CDR1 is KGHSH and CDR2 is LQKENI in the germline V gene.

V and J are TRBV24-1 and TRBJ2-1; TCRdb names TRBD2, which stays unverified in the absence of DNA. The germline CDR1 and CDR2 sequences are KGHDR and SFDVKD. The CDR3 consists of 18 residues. The CDR3: CATSDVRAGTTLTTEQFF.

Judged by frequency, this clonotype is medium-sized. The chain employs TRBV4-3 and TRBJ1-4. Germline-derived CDR1 and CDR2 are LGHNA and YSLEER. The CDR3 consists of 16 residues. CDR3 sequence reads: CASSQDRLQANEKLFF.

This clonotype is called medium-sized (0.01 to 0.1%) based on its frequency. This chain connects TRBV27 to TRBJ1-1. The CDR3 is 15 residues long. CDR1 and CDR2 from the germline V gene are MNHEY and SMNVEV (reference sequence). CDR3 loop: CASSLSVAGNTEAFF.

This CDR3 reads CASSLRDNNNEQFF. V is TRBV19 and J is TRBJ2-1; without DNA, the TCRdb call of TRBD1 cannot be checked. Germline lookup yields CDR1 LNHDA and CDR2 SQIVND (reference sequence). The CDR3 sequence is 14 residues long.